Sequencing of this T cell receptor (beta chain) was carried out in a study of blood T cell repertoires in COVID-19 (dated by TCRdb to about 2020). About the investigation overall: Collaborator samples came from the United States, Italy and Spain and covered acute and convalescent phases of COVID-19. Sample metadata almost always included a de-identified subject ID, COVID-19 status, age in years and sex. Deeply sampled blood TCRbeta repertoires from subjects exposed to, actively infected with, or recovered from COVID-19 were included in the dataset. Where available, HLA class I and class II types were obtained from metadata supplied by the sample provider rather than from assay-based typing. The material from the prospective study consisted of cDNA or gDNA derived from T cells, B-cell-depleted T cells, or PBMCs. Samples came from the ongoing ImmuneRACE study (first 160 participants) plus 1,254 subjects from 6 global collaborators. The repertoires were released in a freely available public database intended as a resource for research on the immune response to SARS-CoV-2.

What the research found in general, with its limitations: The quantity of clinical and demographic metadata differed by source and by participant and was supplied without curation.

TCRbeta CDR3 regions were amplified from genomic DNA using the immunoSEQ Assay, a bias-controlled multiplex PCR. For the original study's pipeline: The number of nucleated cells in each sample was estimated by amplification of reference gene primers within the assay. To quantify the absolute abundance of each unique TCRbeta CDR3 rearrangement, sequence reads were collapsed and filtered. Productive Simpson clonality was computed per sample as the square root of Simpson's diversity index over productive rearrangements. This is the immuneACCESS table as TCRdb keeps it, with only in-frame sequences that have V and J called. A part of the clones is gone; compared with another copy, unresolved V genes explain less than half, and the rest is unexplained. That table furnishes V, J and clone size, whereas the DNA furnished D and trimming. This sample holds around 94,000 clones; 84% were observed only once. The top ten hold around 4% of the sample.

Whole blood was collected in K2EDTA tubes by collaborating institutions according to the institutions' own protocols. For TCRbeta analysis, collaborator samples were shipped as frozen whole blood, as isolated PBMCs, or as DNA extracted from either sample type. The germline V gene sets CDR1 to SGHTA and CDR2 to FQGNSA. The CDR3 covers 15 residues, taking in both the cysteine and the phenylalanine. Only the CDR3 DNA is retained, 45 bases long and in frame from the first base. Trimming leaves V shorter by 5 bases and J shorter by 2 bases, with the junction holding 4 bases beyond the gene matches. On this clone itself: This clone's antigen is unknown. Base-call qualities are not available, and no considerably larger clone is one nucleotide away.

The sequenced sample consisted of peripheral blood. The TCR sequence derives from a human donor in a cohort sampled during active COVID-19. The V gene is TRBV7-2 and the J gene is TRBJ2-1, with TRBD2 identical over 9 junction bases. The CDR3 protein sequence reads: CASSVSGGTYNEQFF. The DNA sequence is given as TGTGCCAGCAGCGTTAGCGGGGGAACCTACAATGAGCAGTTCTTC. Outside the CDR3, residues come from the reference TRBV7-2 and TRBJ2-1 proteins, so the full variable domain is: GAGVSQSPSNKVTEKGKDVELRCDPISGHTALYWYRQSLGQGLEFLIYFQGNSAPDKSGLPSDRFSAERTGGSVSTLTIQRTQQEDSAVYLCASSVSGGTYNEQFFGPGTRLTVL.